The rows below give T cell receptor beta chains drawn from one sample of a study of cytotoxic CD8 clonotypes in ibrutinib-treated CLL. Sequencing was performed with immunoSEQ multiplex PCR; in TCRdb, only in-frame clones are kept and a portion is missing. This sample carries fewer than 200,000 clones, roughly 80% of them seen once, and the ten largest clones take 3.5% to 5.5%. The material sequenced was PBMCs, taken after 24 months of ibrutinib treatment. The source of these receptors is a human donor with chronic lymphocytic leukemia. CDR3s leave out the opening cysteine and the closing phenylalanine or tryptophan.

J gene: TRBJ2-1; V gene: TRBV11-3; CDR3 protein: ASSLGSHEQF
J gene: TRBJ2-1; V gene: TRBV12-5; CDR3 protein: ASGLVNRGGEQF
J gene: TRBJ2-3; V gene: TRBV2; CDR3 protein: ASSKDRGPDTQY
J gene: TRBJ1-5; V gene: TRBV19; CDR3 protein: ASSIIIAPQPQH
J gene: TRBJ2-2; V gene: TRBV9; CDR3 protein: ASSGTEVTGELF
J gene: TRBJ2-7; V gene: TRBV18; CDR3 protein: ASSTRRQEGPEQY
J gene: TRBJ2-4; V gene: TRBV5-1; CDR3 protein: ASSLGRQGVAKNIQY
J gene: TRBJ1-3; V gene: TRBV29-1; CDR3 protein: SVGYSGNTIY
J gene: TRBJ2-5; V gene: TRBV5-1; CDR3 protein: ASSLVQGGETQY
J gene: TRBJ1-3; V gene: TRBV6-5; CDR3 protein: ASSYGVSSGNTIY
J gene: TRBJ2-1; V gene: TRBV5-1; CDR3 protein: ASSSEVGLSNEQF
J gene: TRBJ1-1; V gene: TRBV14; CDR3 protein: ASSQLSEAF
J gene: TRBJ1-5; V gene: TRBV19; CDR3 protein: ASSQDNNQPQH
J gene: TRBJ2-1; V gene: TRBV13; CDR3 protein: ASKTGPPRNEQF
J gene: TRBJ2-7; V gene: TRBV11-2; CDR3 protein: ASSLRGTNSYEQY